This T cell receptor (beta chain) was sequenced during a study of shared clonotypes between healthy human individuals. Profiled with immunoSEQ multiplex PCR; TCRdb holds only in-frame clones, not every one. The sample holds about 1,900,000 clones; about 94% are singletons and the top ten take approximately 1%. Naive CD8 isolation took CD45RO-negative cells positively selected for CCR7 and excluded terminally differentiated effector memory CD45RA+ cells. This clonotype originated in a man between 18 and 35 years old in good health. What was sequenced was naive CD8+ T cells sorted from blood.

The chain's CDR3 is CAISETGPNYGYTF. The CDR3 nucleotides are TGTGCCATCAGTGAGACAGGTCCTAACTATGGCTACACCTTC. This rearrangement joins TRBV10-3 to TRBJ1-2; D is possibly TRBD1 (5 bases). This CDR3 comprises 14 residues. The germline V and J ends were trimmed by 2 bases and 0 bases, with 7 bases remaining between them. Germline CDR1 and CDR2: ENHRY and SYGVKD.